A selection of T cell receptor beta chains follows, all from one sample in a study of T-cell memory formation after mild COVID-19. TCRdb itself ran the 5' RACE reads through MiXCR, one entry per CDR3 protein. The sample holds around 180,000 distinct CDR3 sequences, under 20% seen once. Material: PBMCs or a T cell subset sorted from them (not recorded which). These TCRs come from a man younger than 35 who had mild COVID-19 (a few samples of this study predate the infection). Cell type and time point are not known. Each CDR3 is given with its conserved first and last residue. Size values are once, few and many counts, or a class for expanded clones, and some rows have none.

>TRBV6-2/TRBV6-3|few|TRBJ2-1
CASSPASAGRSYNEQFF
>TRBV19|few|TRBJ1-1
CASGVPDTEAFF
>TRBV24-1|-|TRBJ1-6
CATREGKKGSPLHF
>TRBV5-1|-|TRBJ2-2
CASRTSGGARELFF
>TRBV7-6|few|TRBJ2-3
CASSRETSGGADTQYF
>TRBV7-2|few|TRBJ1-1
CASSLATGVPEAFF
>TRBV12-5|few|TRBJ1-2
CASGWDGGTGYGYTF
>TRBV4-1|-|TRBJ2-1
CASSQQVAGYNEQFF
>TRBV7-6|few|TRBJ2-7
CASSRQAPYEQYF
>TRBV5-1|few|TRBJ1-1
CASSLAADTEAFF
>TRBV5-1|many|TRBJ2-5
CASSWAGTGGETQYF
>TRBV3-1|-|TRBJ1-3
CASSQGQTGNTIYF
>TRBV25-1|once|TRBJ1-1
CASQRQGAKAFTEAFF
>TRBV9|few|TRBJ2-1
CASSFGLAAHNEQFF
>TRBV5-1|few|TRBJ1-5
CASSLAGFDQPQHF
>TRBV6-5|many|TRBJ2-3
CASSYRTGSTDTQYF